These 20 T cell receptor beta chains came from one sample sequenced in a study of cytotoxic CD8 clonotypes in ibrutinib-treated CLL. The repertoire was sequenced with immunoSEQ multiplex PCR; TCRdb's copy has only in-frame clones and lacks some. There are fewer than 400,000 clones in the sample; 60% to 80% occur only once, and 6% to 6.5% lies in the top ten. The specimen was PBMCs, collected after 36 months of ibrutinib treatment. The receptors derive from a human donor with chronic lymphocytic leukemia.

The J gene is TRBJ2-7, the V gene TRBV5-1; D remains ambiguous. Trimming stripped 2 bases from V and 1 base from J, with 7 bases between. In germline, CDR1 is SGHRS, CDR2 YFSETQ. The CDR3 runs to 13 residues. In nucleotides, the CDR3 is TGCGCCAGCAGCTTCGGAGCTTCCTACGAGCAGTACTTC. This gives the protein CASSFGASYEQYF.

The chain's CDR3 is CASFRDRVQNTGELFF. Here the CDR3 DNA reads TGTGCCAGCTTCCGGGACAGGGTACAGAACACCGGGGAGCTGTTTTTT. The chain couples TRBV18 to TRBJ2-2, with TRBD1 matching 9 bases. The CDR3 is 16 residues long. Germline CDR1 reads KGHSH; CDR2 reads LQKENI. V lost 7 bases, J lost 1 base, and 7 bases stayed unmatched.

The chain is built from TRBV7-9 and TRBJ1-1; D remains unclear. Trimming cost V 4 bases and J 1 base, with 7 bases left between them. CDR3 length: 13 residues. Germline V gene data show CDR1 as SEHNR and CDR2 as FQNEAQ (reference sequence). As DNA, the CDR3 is TGTGCCAGCAGCTATAAATCGAACACTGAAGCTTTCTTT. This encodes CASSYKSNTEAFF.

This clone has just a few counts. The rearrangement joins TRBV28 to TRBJ1-5; no firm D call. This CDR3 region has 16 residues. In germline, CDR1 is MDHEN, CDR2 SYDVKM. Trimming took 3 bases from V and 0 from J, leaving 12 bases between them. The CDR3 region has the DNA TGTGCCAGCAGTTTCCGGTCATTTTATAGCAATCAGCCCCAGCATTTT. Protein product: CASSFRSFYSNQPQHF.

This chain links TRBV29-1 with TRBJ2-7; 11 bases agree with TRBD1. This CDR3 is built from 14 residues. Per germline, CDR1 SQVTM and CDR2 ANQGSEA. V trimming: 6 bases; J trimming: 3 bases; junction bases outside the gene matches: 7. DNA for the CDR3: TGCAGCGTGGTTCCCGGGACAGGGGGCTACGAGCAGTACTTC. Translating gives CSVVPGTGGYEQYF.

The chain uses TRBV5-6 and TRBJ2-7, with D possibly being TRBD2 (5 bases). This CDR3 is built from 15 residues. Germline V lookup: CDR1 SGHDT, CDR2 YYEEEE. The ends were cut back, 4 bases at V and 7 bases at J, with 21 bases in the middle. The CDR3 bases are TGTGCCAGCAGCCATAGGACTTGGGCGCGAATGGAGCAGTACTTC. Protein product: CASSHRTWARMEQYF.

The genes are TRBV29-1 and TRBJ1-3; a weak D match, TRBD1 (5 bases). Looked up from germline, CDR1 is SQVTM and CDR2 is ANQGSEA. V lost 4 bases and J 2 bases, leaving 12 bases between the germline ends. CDR3 size: 14 residues. The chain's CDR3 is CSVVLGQTGNTIYF. The CDR3 DNA reads TGCAGCGTTGTCCTTGGACAAACTGGAAACACCATATATTTT.

This clone is a singleton in its sample. J is TRBJ2-4 and V is TRBV2; D might be TRBD1 (6 bases). CDR3 length: 15 amino acids. The germline V gene encodes CDR1 SNHLY and CDR2 FYNNEI. Trimming removed 6 bases at V and 6 bases at J, with 18 bases between. CDR3: CASSLPGRGGNIQYF. In DNA, the CDR3 is TGTGCCAGCAGCCTTCCGGGCAGGGGCGGAAACATTCAGTACTTC.

V gene TRBV5-1 combines with J gene TRBJ2-1; 7 bases map to TRBD2. Germline values: CDR1 SGHRS, CDR2 YFSETQ. The CDR3 length is 13 residues. V was clipped by 6 bases and J by 8 bases; unmatched bases: 8. The CDR3 protein is CASIGTSVDEQFF. DNA for the CDR3: TGCGCCAGCATTGGAACTAGCGTCGATGAGCAGTTCTTC.

V is TRBV7-2 and J is TRBJ2-4, with 8 bases aligning to TRBD2. The CDR3 is 16 residues long. Germline trimming cut 1 base from V and 6 bases from J; bases unmatched to any gene: 8. CDR1 and CDR2 (germline): SGHTA, FQGNSA. DNA for the CDR3: TGTGCCAGCAGCTTAGTATTGCAGGCGGGAGGAAACATTCAGTACTTC. Encoded protein: CASSLVLQAGGNIQYF.

The chain carries TRBV30 and TRBJ1-4; perhaps TRBD1 as D (6 bases). Trimming removed 3 bases from V and 6 bases from J, with 14 bases in between. In germline, CDR1 is GTSNPN, CDR2 SVGIG (reference sequence). This CDR3 has 14 residues. The CDR3 loop reads CAWRQGGSDEKLFF. CDR3 DNA: TGTGCCTGGAGACAGGGTGGGTCCGATGAAAAACTGTTTTTT.

The CDR3 protein is CASSPSGTDTQYF. The CDR3 DNA reads TGTGCCAGCAGCCCGTCGGGCACAGATACGCAGTATTTT. The V and J genes are TRBV7-9 and TRBJ2-3; no reliable D call. The CDR3 runs 13 residues. V was shortened by 5 bases and J by 1 base, with 7 bases between the two germline ends. Germline-derived CDR1 and CDR2 are SEHNR and FQNEAQ (reference sequence).

The V gene is TRBV9, the J gene TRBJ2-1; D ambiguous. This CDR3 spans 15 amino acids. Germline-derived CDR1 and CDR2 are SGDLS and YYNGEE. V was trimmed by 3 bases and J by 0 bases, leaving 10 bases between them. The DNA of the CDR3 is TGTGCCAGCAGCGCCCGGTCGGCCTCCTACAATGAGCAGTTCTTC. Amino acid sequence: CASSARSASYNEQFF.

The gene calls are TRBV5-1 and TRBJ1-2; a possible D gene is TRBD1 (5 bases). The CDR3 consists of 15 residues. Trimming removed 4 bases at V and 5 bases at J, with 18 bases between. The germline gives CDR1 SGHRS, CDR2 YFSETQ. The CDR3 loop is CASSPGDPLGYGYTF. CDR3 DNA: TGCGCCAGCAGCCCGGGGGACCCCCTAGGTTATGGCTACACCTTC.

This chain connects TRBV7-6 to TRBJ2-7; no clear D. The V end was cut by 1 base, the J end by 7 bases, with 11 bases between. The germline V gene encodes CDR1 SGHVS and CDR2 FNYEAQ. The CDR3 consists of 13 residues. CDR3 region: CASSLGYGWEQYF. In nucleotides, the CDR3 is TGTGCCAGCAGCTTAGGGTACGGTTGGGAGCAGTACTTC.

This clone was observed a handful of times. Here the CDR3 reads CASSVIAGGTDTQYF. The CDR3 coding sequence is TGTGCCAGCAGCGTGATAGCGGGGGGCACAGATACGCAGTATTTT. V usage is TRBV9 and J usage is TRBJ2-3, with 9 bases fitting TRBD2. The ends lost 2 bases at V and 1 base at J; junction bases unmatched: 2. The CDR3 is 15 residues long. Per the germline V gene, CDR1 is SGDLS and CDR2 is YYNGEE.

This clone showed up just a few times. CDR3 sequence reads: CASSLQGAEQFF. The DNA for the CDR3 is TGTGCCAGCAGTTTACAGGGGGCGGAGCAGTTCTTC. The J gene is TRBJ2-1, the V gene TRBV27; 8 nucleotides line up with TRBD1. This CDR3 is 12 amino acids long. J lost 10 bases, V lost 2 bases, and 1 base had no gene match. CDR1 is MNHEY, CDR2 SMNVEV, per germline (reference sequence).

The rearrangement links TRBV9 to TRBJ2-1; 8 bases align to TRBD2. With V trimmed by 8 bases and J by 6 bases, 7 bases remained unmatched. From germline, CDR1 is SGDLS and CDR2 YYNGEE. This CDR3 has 13 amino acids. Here the CDR3 DNA reads TGTGCCAGTACCGGGACTAGATCCAATGAGCAGTTCTTC. This translates into CASTGTRSNEQFF.

V is TRBV9 and J is TRBJ1-1; 8 bases are shared with TRBD1. Germline V gives CDR1 SGDLS, CDR2 YYNGEE. The CDR3 is made up of 15 amino acids. V shed 4 bases and J 3 bases; nucleotides not matched to a gene: 8. The CDR3 spells CASSPGTGSYTEAFF. The CDR3 DNA sequence: TGTGCCAGCAGCCCAGGGACAGGATCGTACACTGAAGCTTTCTTT.

The chain uses TRBV27 and TRBJ2-5; tentatively, D is TRBD1 (6 bases). Germline CDR1 and CDR2: MNHEY and SMNVEV (reference sequence). This CDR3 spans 14 amino acids. V gave up 5 bases and J gave up 7 bases, with 17 bases separating them. The CDR3 coding sequence is TGTGCCAGCAGTCCGACGAACCTGGGGGCGACCCAGTACTTC. Translation gives CASSPTNLGATQYF.